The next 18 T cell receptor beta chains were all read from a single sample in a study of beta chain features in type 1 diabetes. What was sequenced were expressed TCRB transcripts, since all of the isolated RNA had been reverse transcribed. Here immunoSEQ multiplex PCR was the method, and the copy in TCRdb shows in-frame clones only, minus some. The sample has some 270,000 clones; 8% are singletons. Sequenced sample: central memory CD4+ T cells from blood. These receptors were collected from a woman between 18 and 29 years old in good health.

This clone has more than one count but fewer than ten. In nucleotides, the CDR3 is TGTGCCAGCAGCTTAGGGCGGGGGAACTCTTATTTT. Protein: CASSLGRGNSYF. This chain links TRBV7-2 with TRBJ2-3; 7 positions agree with TRBD2. This CDR3 is built from 12 residues. Unmatched junction bases numbered 7, after V lost 1 base and J lost 15 bases. Germline CDR1 reads SGHTA; CDR2 reads FQGNSA.

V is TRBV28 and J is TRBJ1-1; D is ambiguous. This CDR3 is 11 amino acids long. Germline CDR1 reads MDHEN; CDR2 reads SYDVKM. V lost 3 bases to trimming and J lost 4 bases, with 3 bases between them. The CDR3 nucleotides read TGTGCCAGCAGTTTTCCCACTGAAGCTTTCTTT. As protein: CASSFPTEAFF.

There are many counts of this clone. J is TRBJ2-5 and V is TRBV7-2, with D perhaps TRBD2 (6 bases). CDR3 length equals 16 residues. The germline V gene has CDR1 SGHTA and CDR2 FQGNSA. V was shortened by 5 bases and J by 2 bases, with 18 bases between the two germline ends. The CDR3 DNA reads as TGTGCCAGCAGCCCCTTTCCGCGGGGAAAACAAGAGACCCAGTACTTC. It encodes CASSPFPRGKQETQYF.

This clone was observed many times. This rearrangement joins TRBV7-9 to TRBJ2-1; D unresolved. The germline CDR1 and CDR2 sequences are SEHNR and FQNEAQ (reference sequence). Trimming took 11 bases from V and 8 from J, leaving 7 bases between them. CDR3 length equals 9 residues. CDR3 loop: CAESDEQFF. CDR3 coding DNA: TGTGCCGAGAGTGATGAGCAGTTCTTC. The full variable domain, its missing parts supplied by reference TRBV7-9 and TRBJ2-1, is DTGVSQNPRHKITKRGQNVTFRCDPISEHNRLYWYRQTLGQGPEFLTYFQNEAQLEKSRLLSDRFSAERPKGSFSTLEIQRTEQGDSAMYLCAESDEQFFGPGTRLTVL.

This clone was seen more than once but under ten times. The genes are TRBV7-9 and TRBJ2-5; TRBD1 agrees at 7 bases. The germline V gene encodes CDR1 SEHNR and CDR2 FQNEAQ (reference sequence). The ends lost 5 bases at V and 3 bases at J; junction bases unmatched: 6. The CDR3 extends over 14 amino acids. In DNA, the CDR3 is TGTGCCAGCAGCCCCGTGACAGGGAAAGAGACCCAGTACTTC. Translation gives CASSPVTGKETQYF.

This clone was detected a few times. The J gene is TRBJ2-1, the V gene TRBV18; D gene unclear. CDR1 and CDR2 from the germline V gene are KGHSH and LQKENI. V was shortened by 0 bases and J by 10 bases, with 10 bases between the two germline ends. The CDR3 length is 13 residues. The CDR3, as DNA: TGTGCCAGCTCACCACCGGGCGGTGCGGAGCAGTTCTTC. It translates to CASSPPGGAEQFF. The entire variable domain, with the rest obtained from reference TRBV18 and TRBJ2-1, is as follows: NAGVMQNPRHLVRRRGQEARLRCSPMKGHSHVYWYRQLPEEGLKFMVYLQKENIIDESGMPKERFSAEFPKEGPSILRIQQVVRGDSAAYFCASSPPGGAEQFFGPGTRLTVL.

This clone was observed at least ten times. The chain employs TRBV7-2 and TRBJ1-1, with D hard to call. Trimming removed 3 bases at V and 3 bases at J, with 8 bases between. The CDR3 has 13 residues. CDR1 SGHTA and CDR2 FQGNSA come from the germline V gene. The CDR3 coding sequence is TGTGCCAGCAGCTTTACGAGGGACACTGAAGCTTTCTTT. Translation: CASSFTRDTEAFF.

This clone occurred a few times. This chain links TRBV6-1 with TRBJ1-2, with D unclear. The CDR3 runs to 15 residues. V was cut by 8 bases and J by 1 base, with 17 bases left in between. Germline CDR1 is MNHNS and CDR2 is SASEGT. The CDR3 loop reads CASSMDANLNYGYTF. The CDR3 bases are TGTGCCAGCTCGATGGACGCTAACCTTAACTATGGCTACACCTTC.

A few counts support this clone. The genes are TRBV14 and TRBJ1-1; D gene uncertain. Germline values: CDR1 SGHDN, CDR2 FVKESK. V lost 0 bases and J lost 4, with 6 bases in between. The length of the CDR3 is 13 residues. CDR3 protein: CASSQDLGTEAFF. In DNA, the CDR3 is TGTGCCAGCAGCCAAGATTTGGGCACTGAAGCTTTCTTT.

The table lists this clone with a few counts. The CDR3 is CASRDPSGGRETQYF. In DNA, the CDR3 is TGTGCCAGCAGGGACCCTAGCGGGGGTCGCGAGACCCAGTACTTC. The rearrangement uses TRBV6-6 and TRBJ2-5, with 10 bases matching TRBD2. The ends lost 6 bases at V and 5 bases at J; junction bases unmatched: 9. The V gene's germline CDR1 is MNHNY and CDR2 SVGAGI (reference sequence). CDR3 size: 15 residues.

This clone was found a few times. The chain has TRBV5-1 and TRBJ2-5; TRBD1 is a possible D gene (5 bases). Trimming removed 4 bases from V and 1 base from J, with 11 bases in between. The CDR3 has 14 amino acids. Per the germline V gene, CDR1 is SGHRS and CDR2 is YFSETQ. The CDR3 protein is CASSRDRTQETQYF. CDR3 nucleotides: TGCGCCAGCAGCCGAGACAGAACCCAAGAGACCCAGTACTTC.

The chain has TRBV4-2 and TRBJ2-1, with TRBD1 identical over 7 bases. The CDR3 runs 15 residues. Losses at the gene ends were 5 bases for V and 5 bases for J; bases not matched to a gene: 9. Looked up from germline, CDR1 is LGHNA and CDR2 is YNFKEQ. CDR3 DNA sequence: TGTGCCAGCAGCTTGGGTGGGACAGAGAACAATGAGCAGTTCTTC. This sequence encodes CASSLGGTENNEQFF.

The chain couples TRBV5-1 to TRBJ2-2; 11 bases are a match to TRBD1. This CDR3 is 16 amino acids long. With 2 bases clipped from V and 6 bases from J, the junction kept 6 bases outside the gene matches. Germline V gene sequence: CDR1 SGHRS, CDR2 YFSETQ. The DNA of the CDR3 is TGCGCCAGCAGCTTCCAACCGGGACAGGGGGCCGGGGAGCTGTTTTTT. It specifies CASSFQPGQGAGELFF.

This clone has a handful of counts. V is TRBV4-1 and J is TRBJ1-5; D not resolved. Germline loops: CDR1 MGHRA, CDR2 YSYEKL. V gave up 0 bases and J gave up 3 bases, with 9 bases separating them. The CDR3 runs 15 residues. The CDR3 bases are TGCGCCAGCAGCCAAGATCGCCATCCCAATCAGCCCCAGCATTTT. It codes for CASSQDRHPNQPQHF.

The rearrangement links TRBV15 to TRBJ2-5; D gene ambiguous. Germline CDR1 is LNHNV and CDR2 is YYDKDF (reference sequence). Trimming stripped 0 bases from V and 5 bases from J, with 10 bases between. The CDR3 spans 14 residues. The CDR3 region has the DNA TGTGCCACCAGCAGAGAACGATTACCTGAGACCCAGTACTTC. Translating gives CATSRERLPETQYF.

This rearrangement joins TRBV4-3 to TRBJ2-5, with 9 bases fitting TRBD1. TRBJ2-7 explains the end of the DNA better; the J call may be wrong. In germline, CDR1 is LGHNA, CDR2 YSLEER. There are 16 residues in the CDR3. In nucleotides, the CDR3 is TGCGCCAGCAGCCAAGGACTCACAGGGGGCTCGTACGAGCAGTACTTC. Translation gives CASSQGLTGGSYEQYF.

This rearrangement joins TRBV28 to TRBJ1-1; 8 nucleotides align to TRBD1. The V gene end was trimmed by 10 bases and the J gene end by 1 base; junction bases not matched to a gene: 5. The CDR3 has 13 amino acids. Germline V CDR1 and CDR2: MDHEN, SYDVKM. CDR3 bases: TGTGCCACCGGGGGGACAGGGAACACTGAAGCTTTCTTT. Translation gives CATGGTGNTEAFF.

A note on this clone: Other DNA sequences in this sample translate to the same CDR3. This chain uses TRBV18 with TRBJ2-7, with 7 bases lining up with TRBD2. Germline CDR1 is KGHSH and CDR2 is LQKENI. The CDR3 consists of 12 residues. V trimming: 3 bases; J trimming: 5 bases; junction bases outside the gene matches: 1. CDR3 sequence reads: CASSPGGDEQYV. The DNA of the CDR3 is TGTGCCAGCTCACCGGGAGGGGACGAGCAGTACGTC.